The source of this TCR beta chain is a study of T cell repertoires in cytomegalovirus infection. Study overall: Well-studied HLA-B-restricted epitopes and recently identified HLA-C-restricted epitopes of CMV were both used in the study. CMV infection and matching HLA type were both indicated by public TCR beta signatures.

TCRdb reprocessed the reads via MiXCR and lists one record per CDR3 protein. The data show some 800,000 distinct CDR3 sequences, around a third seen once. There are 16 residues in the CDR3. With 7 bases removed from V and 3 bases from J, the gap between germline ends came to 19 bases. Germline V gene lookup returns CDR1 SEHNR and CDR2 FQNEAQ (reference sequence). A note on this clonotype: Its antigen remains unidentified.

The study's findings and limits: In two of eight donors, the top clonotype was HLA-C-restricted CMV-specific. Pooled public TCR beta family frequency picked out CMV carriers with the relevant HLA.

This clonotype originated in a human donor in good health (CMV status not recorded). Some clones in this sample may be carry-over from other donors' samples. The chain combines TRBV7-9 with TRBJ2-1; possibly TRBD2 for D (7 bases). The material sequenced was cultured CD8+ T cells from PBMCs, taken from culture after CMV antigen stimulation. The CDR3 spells CASNPLRGGLYNEQFF. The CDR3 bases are TGTGCCAGCAATCCCCTAAGGGGGGGACTCTACAATGAGCAGTTCTTC.